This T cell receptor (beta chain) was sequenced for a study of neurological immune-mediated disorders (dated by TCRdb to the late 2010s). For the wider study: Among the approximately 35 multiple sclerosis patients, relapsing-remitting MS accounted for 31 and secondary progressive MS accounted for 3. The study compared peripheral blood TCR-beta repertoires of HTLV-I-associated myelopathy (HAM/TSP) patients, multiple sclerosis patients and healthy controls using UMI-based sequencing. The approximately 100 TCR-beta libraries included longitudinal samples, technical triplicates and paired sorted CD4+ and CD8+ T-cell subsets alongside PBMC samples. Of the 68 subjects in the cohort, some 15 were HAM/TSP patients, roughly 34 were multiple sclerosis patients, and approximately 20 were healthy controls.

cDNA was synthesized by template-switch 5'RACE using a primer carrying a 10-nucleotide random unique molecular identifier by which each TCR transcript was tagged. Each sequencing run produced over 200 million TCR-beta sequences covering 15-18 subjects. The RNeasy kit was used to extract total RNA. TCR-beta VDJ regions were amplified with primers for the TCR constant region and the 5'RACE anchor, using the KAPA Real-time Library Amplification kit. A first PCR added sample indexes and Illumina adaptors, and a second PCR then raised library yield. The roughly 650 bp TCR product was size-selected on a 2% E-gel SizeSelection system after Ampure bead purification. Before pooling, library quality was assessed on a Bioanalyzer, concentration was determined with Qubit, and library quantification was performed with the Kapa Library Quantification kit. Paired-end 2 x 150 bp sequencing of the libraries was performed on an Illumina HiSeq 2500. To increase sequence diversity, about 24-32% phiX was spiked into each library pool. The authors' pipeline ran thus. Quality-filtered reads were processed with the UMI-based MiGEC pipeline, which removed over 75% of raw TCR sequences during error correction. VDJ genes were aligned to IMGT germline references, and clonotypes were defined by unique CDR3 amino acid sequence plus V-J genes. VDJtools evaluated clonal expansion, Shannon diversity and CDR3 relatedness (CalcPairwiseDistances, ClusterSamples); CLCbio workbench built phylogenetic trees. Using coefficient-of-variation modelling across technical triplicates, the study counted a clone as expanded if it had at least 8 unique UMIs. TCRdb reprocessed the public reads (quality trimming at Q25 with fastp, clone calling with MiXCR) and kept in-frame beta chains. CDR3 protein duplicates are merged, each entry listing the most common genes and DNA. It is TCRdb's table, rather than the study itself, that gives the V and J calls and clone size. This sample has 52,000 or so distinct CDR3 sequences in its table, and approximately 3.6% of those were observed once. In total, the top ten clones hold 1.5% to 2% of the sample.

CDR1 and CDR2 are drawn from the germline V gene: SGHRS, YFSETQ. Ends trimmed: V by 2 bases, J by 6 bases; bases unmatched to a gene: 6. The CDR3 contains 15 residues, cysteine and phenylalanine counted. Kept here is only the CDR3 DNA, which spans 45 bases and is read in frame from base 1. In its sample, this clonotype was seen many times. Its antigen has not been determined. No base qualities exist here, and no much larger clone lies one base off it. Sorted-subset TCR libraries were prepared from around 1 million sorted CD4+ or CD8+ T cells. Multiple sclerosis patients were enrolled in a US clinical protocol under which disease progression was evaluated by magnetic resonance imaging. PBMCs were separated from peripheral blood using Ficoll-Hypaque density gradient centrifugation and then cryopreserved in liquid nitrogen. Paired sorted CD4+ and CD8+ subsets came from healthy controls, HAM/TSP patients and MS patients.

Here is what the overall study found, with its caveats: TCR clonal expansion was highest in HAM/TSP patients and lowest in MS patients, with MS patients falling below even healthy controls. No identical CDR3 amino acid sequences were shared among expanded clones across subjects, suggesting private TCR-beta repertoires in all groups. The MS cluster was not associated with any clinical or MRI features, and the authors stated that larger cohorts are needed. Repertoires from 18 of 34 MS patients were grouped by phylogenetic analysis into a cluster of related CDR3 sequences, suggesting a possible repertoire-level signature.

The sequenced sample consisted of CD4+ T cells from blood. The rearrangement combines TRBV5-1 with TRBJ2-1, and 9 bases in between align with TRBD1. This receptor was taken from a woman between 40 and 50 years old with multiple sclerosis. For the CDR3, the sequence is CASSLGDRVGNEQFF. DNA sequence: TGCGCCAGCAGCTTAGGGGACAGGGTGGGCAATGAGCAGTTCTTC.